The 27 T cell receptor beta chains given below trace back to one sample, sequenced in a study of T-cell memory formation after mild COVID-19 (dated by TCRdb to 2020 to 2023). Libraries came from 5' RACE. TCRdb shows the sequencer as Illumina NovaSeq 6000. TCRdb's own reprocessing of the public reads used fastp at Q25 and MiXCR and kept productive beta chains. CDR3 protein duplicates are merged, each entry listing the most common genes and DNA. Recorded for this sample are some 82,000 distinct CDR3 sequences; about 13% of them occurred a single time. The top ten clonotypes cover around 41% of the sample. The sequenced sample was PBMCs or a T cell subset sorted from them (not recorded which). These receptors were collected from a young man who had mild COVID-19 (a few samples of this study predate the infection). The sample titles of this study are shuffled in the database, so cell type and time point are left out; the donor was told from shared clones.

This clonotype came up a few times. The V and J genes are TRBV15 and TRBJ2-7, with unresolved D. Germline lookup yields CDR1 LNHNV and CDR2 YYDKDF (reference sequence). The length of the CDR3 is 17 residues. Trimming left V 0 bases short and J 4 bases short, with 19 bases between. Here the CDR3 reads CATSRDRAEAPRYEQYF. In nucleotides, the CDR3 is TGTGCCACCAGCAGAGATAGAGCAGAGGCCCCTAGGTACGAGCAGTACTTC.

V is TRBV24-1 and J is TRBJ1-1; a possible D gene is TRBD1 (5 bases). Per the germline V gene, CDR1 is KGHDR and CDR2 is SFDVKD. CDR3 length equals 12 residues. Deletions cut 7 bases from V and 0 bases from J, with 5 bases between. The CDR3 spells CATRGVNTEAFF. As DNA, the CDR3 is TGTGCCACCAGAGGGGTGAACACTGAAGCTTTCTTT.

This clonotype came up a few times. The chain employs TRBV5-1 and TRBJ1-2; TRBD1 matches 7 bases. The V gene end was trimmed by 4 bases and the J gene end by 8 bases; junction bases not matched to a gene: 11. Per germline, CDR1 SGHRS and CDR2 YFSETQ. The CDR3 length is 14 residues. CDR3 DNA: TGCGCCAGCAGCCACCGGACAGGTGCTCAGGGCTACACCTTC. Protein: CASSHRTGAQGYTF.

The chain couples TRBV20-1 to TRBJ2-3; D not resolved. The germline gives CDR1 DFQATT, CDR2 SNEGSKA (reference sequence). The CDR3 totals 12 residues. Trimming removed 7 bases from V and 2 bases from J, with 10 bases in between. CDR3 amino acids: CSGNLDTDTQYF. CDR3 bases: TGCAGTGGTAACCTGGACACAGATACGCAGTATTTT.

This chain links TRBV7-8 with TRBJ2-1; 9 nucleotides agree with TRBD2. Germline values: CDR1 SGHVS, CDR2 FQNEAQ. The CDR3 is 15 amino acids. V shed 5 bases, J shed 6 bases, and the junction held 8 bases outside the gene matches. DNA of the CDR3: TGTGCCAGCAGCATCCCTGCGGGGGGGCCCAATGAGCAGTTCTTC. Translated, it gives CASSIPAGGPNEQFF.

This clonotype was counted a few times. The chain carries TRBV6-4 and TRBJ2-7, with D maybe TRBD1 (5 bases). Between the trimmed V and J ends, which lost 6 bases and 2 bases, there was a span of 8 bases. The germline V gene has CDR1 MRHNA and CDR2 SNTAGT. The CDR3 has 12 residues. CDR3 residues: CASSADTYEQYV. The CDR3, as DNA: TGTGCCAGCAGCGCGGACACCTACGAGCAGTACGTC.

This clonotype has just a few counts. The rearrangement joins TRBV27 to TRBJ1-1, with TRBD1 identical over 7 bases. The J segment lost 7 bases and the V segment lost 8 bases, leaving 7 bases of the junction unmatched. Per the germline V gene, CDR1 is MNHEY and CDR2 is SMNVEV (reference sequence). This CDR3 contains 12 residues. The CDR3 nucleotides read TGTGCCAGCCAAGGGGGCGCGAATGAAGCTTTCTTT. This translates into CASQGGANEAFF.

V is TRBV4-3 and J is TRBJ2-5; D remains ambiguous. Trimming removed 0 bases from V and 5 bases from J, with 13 bases in between. The CDR3 consists of 15 residues. Germline loops: CDR1 LGHNA, CDR2 YSLEER. CDR3 loop: CASSQDRVRLETQYF. The CDR3 bases are TGCGCCAGCAGCCAAGATCGGGTTAGGTTGGAGACCCAGTACTTC.

Many counts were recorded for this clonotype. V is TRBV28 and J is TRBJ2-1, with a weak D call TRBD2 (6 bases). Looked up from germline, CDR1 is MDHEN and CDR2 is SYDVKM. The CDR3 covers 15 residues. V was cut by 3 bases and J by 4 bases, with 13 bases left in between. CDR3 coding DNA: TGTGCCAGCAGTTTGCGGGGCGCGGGGTACAATGAGCAGTTCTTC. It encodes CASSLRGAGYNEQFF.

J is TRBJ1-2 and V is TRBV4-1, with a possible D match to TRBD1 (5 bases). V was cut by 0 bases and J by 8 bases, with 19 bases left in between. CDR3 length equals 16 residues. In germline, CDR1 is MGHRA, CDR2 YSYEKL. Written as DNA, the CDR3 is TGCGCCAGCAGCCAAGATCTAAAGGCCGGGGGAGAGGGCTACACCTTC. Translation: CASSQDLKAGGEGYTF.

This chain joins TRBV7-9 and TRBJ1-2, with no clear D. The CDR3 extends over 13 amino acids. Germline-derived CDR1 and CDR2 are SEHNR and FQNEAQ (reference sequence). Between the trimmed V and J ends, which lost 1 base and 8 bases, there was a span of 11 bases. CDR3 region: CASSLEKTAGYTF. For the CDR3, the DNA is TGTGCCAGCAGCTTAGAGAAAACAGCGGGCTACACCTTC.

There are many counts of this clonotype. The CDR3 spells CSARSLTGRNEQFF. CDR3 sequence (DNA): TGCAGTGCTAGATCCTTAACAGGGAGGAATGAGCAGTTCTTC. The chain recombines TRBV20-1 with TRBJ2-1; either TRBD1 or TRBD2 may fit D (6 bases each). Trimming shortened V by 2 bases and J by 7 bases, and 15 bases separated the two germline ends. The germline V gene encodes CDR1 DFQATT and CDR2 SNEGSKA (reference sequence). This CDR3 region has 14 residues.

The chain uses TRBV18 and TRBJ1-5, with D perhaps matching TRBD1 (5 bases). Between the trimmed V and J ends, which lost 3 bases and 3 bases, there was a span of 12 bases. CDR3 length: 15 amino acids. Looked up from germline, CDR1 is KGHSH and CDR2 is LQKENI. CDR3 sequence: CASSPSDTPNQPQHF. The DNA of the CDR3 is TGTGCCAGCTCACCGTCGGACACCCCCAATCAGCCCCAGCATTTT.

This clonotype has just a few counts. The V call is TRBV5-1, the J call TRBJ2-7, with a tentative D call TRBD1 (5 bases). This CDR3 region has 13 residues. Germline CDR1 reads SGHRS; CDR2 reads YFSETQ. Trimming took off 4 bases at V and 7 bases at J, with 15 bases between the two ends. The CDR3 is CASSVSAGKEQYF. The CDR3 DNA sequence: TGCGCCAGCAGCGTTTCGGCAGGGAAGGAGCAGTACTTC.

The chain joins TRBV29-1 to TRBJ2-7; D unresolved. Trimming pared 4 bases from V and 0 bases from J, leaving 16 bases between. The CDR3 totals 15 residues. The germline V gene encodes CDR1 SQVTM and CDR2 ANQGSEA. CDR3 nucleotide sequence: TGCAGCGTTGTTGACTCCCTCCGCGTCTCCTACGAGCAGTACTTC. The encoded protein is CSVVDSLRVSYEQYF.

This clonotype was detected a few times. CDR3 in amino acids: CASSLAGPAETQYF. The DNA for the CDR3 is TGTGCCAGCAGCTTAGCAGGACCGGCCGAGACCCAGTACTTC. V and J are TRBV7-9 and TRBJ2-5; D is ambiguous. The CDR3 consists of 14 residues. V dropped 0 bases and J dropped 5 bases, with 10 bases sitting between them. CDR1 and CDR2 from the germline V gene are SEHNR and FQNEAQ (reference sequence).

The chain carries TRBV7-3 and TRBJ2-1; D ambiguous. Per the germline V gene, CDR1 is SGHTA and CDR2 is FQGTGA. The CDR3 covers 15 residues. The V gene lost 2 bases and the J gene lost 0 bases, with 8 bases spanning the gap. CDR3 nucleotides: TGTGCCAGCAGCTTATATTCGAGCTCCTACAATGAGCAGTTCTTC. It codes for CASSLYSSSYNEQFF.

The chain recombines TRBV12-5 with TRBJ2-3; the D gene is possibly TRBD2 (5 bases). Trimming removed 5 bases from V and 6 bases from J, with 12 bases in between. The germline V gene has CDR1 LGHNT and CDR2 FRNRAP. The CDR3 consists of 13 residues. Here the CDR3 reads CASGPSPGDTQYF. CDR3 DNA sequence: TGTGCTAGTGGTCCCAGCCCGGGGGATACGCAGTATTTT.

In its sample, this clonotype was seen a few times. The genes are TRBV6-6 and TRBJ2-3; TRBD2 aligns across 7 bases. Trimming took 2 bases from V and 2 from J; bases not matched to a gene: 7. The germline CDR1 and CDR2 sequences are MNHNY and SVGAGI (reference sequence). The CDR3 runs to 16 residues. CDR3 region: CASSYHVGGVTDTQYF. CDR3 coding DNA: TGTGCCAGCAGTTACCATGTGGGGGGGGTCACAGATACGCAGTATTTT.

The gene calls are TRBV20-1 and TRBJ2-1; 13 bases match TRBD2. The CDR3 is 14 amino acids. CDR1 is DFQATT, CDR2 SNEGSKA, per germline (reference sequence). The trim removed 3 bases at V and 4 bases at J, leaving 0 bases unmatched. CDR3 in amino acids: CSARGLAGYNEQFF. In DNA form, the CDR3 reads TGCAGTGCTAGGGGACTAGCGGGGTACAATGAGCAGTTCTTC.

This clonotype was observed a few times. The rearrangement joins TRBV4-1 to TRBJ2-7; D unresolved. This CDR3 has 15 amino acids. Germline V gene sequence: CDR1 MGHRA, CDR2 YSYEKL. V shed 0 bases and J shed 2 bases, with 11 bases lying between them. The CDR3 DNA is TGCGCCAGCAGCCAAGATCAGAAAGAAACCTACGAGCAGTACTTC. This sequence encodes CASSQDQKETYEQYF.

A few counts support this clonotype. The gene calls are TRBV6-5 and TRBJ2-7; TRBD1 aligns across 9 bases. The CDR3 has 15 residues. CDR1 is MNHEY, CDR2 SVGAGI, per germline. V shed 5 bases, J shed 5 bases, and the junction held 10 bases outside the gene matches. The CDR3 reads CASSPSQGAGNEQYF. The CDR3 DNA reads TGTGCCAGCAGTCCGTCACAGGGGGCGGGAAACGAGCAGTACTTC.

The sample holds a few counts of this clonotype. This chain links TRBV4-1 with TRBJ2-7; tentative D call: TRBD1 (5 bases). The CDR3 consists of 14 residues. V was shortened by 0 bases and J by 3 bases, with 9 bases between the two germline ends. Germline CDR1 MGHRA, CDR2 YSYEKL. The DNA for the CDR3 is TGCGCCAGCAGCCAAGAGGGGCGAATCTACGAGCAGTACTTC. It encodes CASSQEGRIYEQYF.

This clonotype was detected a few times. The V call is TRBV12-3 or TRBV12-4, the J call TRBJ2-7; TRBD1 agrees at 7 bases. V shed 6 bases, J shed 6 bases, and the junction held 14 bases outside the gene matches. CDR3 length: 15 residues. CDR3 bases: TGTGCCAGCAGACCCACAGGGGACCTACGGCGCGAGCAGTACTTC. This encodes CASRPTGDLRREQYF.

The chain is built from TRBV5-1 and TRBJ1-1; 7 positions agree with TRBD1. V lost 1 base and J lost 0; bases outside the gene matches: 0. This CDR3 is built from 14 residues. CDR1 is SGHRS and CDR2 is YFSETQ in the germline V gene. CDR3 region: CASSLQGVNTEAFF. CDR3 bases: TGCGCCAGCAGCTTGCAGGGGGTGAACACTGAAGCTTTCTTT.

Only a few counts were recorded for this clonotype. The CDR3 DNA follows: TGTGCCACCAGCAGAGATATCGGCTTATACGAGCAGTACGTC. Amino acid sequence: CATSRDIGLYEQYV. J is TRBJ2-7 and V is TRBV15; D unresolved. Trimming took off 0 bases at V and 4 bases at J, with 10 bases between the two ends. Germline CDR1 and CDR2: LNHNV and YYDKDF (reference sequence). The CDR3 length is 14 residues.

This clonotype was counted between two and nine times. This chain uses TRBV5-5 with TRBJ1-5, with 8 bases that match TRBD1. J lost 12 bases, V lost 2 bases, and 16 bases had no gene match. This CDR3 has 16 residues. Per the germline V gene, CDR1 is SGHKS and CDR2 is YYEKEE (reference sequence). CDR3 sequence: CASSFALGQGMLLQHF. The CDR3 DNA follows: TGTGCCAGCAGCTTTGCTCTTGGACAGGGCATGTTGCTCCAGCATTTT.